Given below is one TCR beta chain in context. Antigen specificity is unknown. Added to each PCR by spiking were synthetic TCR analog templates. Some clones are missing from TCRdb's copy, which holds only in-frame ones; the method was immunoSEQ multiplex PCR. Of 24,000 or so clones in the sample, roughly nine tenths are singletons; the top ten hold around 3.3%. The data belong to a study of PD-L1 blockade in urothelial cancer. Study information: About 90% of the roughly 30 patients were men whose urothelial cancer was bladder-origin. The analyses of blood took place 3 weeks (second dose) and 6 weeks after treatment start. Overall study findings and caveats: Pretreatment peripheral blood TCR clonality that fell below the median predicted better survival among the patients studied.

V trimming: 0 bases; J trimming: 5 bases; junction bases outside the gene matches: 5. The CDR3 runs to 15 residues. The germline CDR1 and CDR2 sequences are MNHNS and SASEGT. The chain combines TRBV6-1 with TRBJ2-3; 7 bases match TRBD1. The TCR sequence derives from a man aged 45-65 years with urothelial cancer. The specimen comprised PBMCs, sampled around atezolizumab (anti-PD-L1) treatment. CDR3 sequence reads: CASSEALRGRDTQYF. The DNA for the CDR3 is TGTGCCAGCAGTGAAGCGCTTAGGGGGCGAGATACGCAGTATTTT.